These 16 T cell receptor beta chains share one sample of origin, sequenced in a study of blood T cell repertoires in COVID-19 (dated by TCRdb to 2018 to 2020). To prepare the library, the immunoSEQ multiplex PCR assay was applied. This is the immuneACCESS table as TCRdb keeps it, with only in-frame sequences that have V and J called. A part of the clones is gone; compared with another copy, unresolved V genes explain less than half, and the rest is unexplained. This sample holds 200,000 to 300,000 clones; around nine tenths were observed only once. Over 5% of the sample rests with the top ten. Sequencing used peripheral blood. Receptors originate from a woman in her fifties or sixties with COVID-19, enrolled during active disease.

This clone was found once. The chain is built from TRBV30 and TRBJ1-2; 10 bases line up with TRBD1. CDR3 length equals 14 residues. With 3 bases clipped from V and 3 bases from J, the junction kept 4 bases outside the gene matches. The germline gives CDR1 GTSNPN, CDR2 SVGIG (reference sequence). This CDR3 is CAWRRGTGDYGYTF. DNA of the CDR3: TGTGCCTGGAGGCGAGGGACAGGGGACTATGGCTACACCTTC.

The chain is built from TRBV4-1 and TRBJ2-7; D perhaps matches TRBD1 (5 bases). CDR1 and CDR2 from the germline V gene are MGHRA and YSYEKL. The CDR3 has 15 amino acids. The germline V and J ends were trimmed by 0 bases and 3 bases, with 12 bases remaining between them. CDR3 bases: TGCGCCAGCAGCCAAGACGAAGGGGCTGGCTACGAGCAGTACTTC. Translated, it gives CASSQDEGAGYEQYF.

The genes are TRBV30 and TRBJ1-5; 9 bases map to TRBD1. The trim removed 5 bases at V and 0 bases at J, leaving 11 bases unmatched. Germline CDR1 reads GTSNPN; CDR2 reads SVGIG (reference sequence). The CDR3 has 17 residues. The CDR3 loop reads CAWGAGQGLNSNQPQHF. CDR3 coding DNA: TGTGCCTGGGGGGCGGGACAGGGACTTAATAGCAATCAGCCCCAGCATTTT.

The J gene is TRBJ2-5, the V gene TRBV9, with 9 bases matching TRBD2. Germline assignment: CDR1 SGDLS and CDR2 YYNGEE. The CDR3 covers 17 residues. V lost 4 bases and J lost 5; bases outside the gene matches: 15. The CDR3 sequence is CASSPRWREGLGETQYF. CDR3 nucleotide sequence: TGTGCCAGCAGCCCCAGGTGGCGGGAGGGCCTCGGGGAGACCCAGTACTTC.

V usage is TRBV29-1 and J usage is TRBJ2-5; 7 bases agree with TRBD2. The CDR3 is 12 residues long. J was trimmed by 2 bases and V by 7 bases; bases with no gene match: 4. The germline V gene has CDR1 SQVTM and CDR2 ANQGSEA. The CDR3 loop reads CSGGLGQETQYF. CDR3 in DNA: TGCAGCGGTGGACTAGGACAAGAGACCCAGTACTTC. The entire variable domain, with the rest obtained from reference TRBV29-1 and TRBJ2-5, is as follows: SAVISQKPSRDICQRGTSLTIQCQVDSQVTMMFWYRQQPGQSLTLIATANQGSEATYESGFVIDKFPISRPNLTFSTLTVSNMSPEDSSIYLCSGGLGQETQYFGPGTRLLVL.

This chain connects TRBV7-2 to TRBJ2-7; TRBD2 aligns across 8 bases. Trimming took 1 base from V and 0 from J; bases not matched to a gene: 8. The CDR3 consists of 17 residues. Per germline, CDR1 SGHTA and CDR2 FQGNSA. As DNA, the CDR3 is TGTGCCAGCAGCTTAGTCGCGGGAGGCCCCAGCTCCTACGAGCAGTACTTC. It yields the protein CASSLVAGGPSSYEQYF.

In DNA, the CDR3 is TGTGCCAGCAGACAACAACAGGGGGCGTCTTTTGAAGCTTTCTTT. This codes for CASRQQQGASFEAFF. The J gene is TRBJ1-1, the V gene TRBV7-6; the match to TRBD1 covers 9 bases. CDR3 length: 15 amino acids. V lost 6 bases to trimming and J lost 7 bases; unmatched junction nucleotides: 12. Germline-derived CDR1 and CDR2 are SGHVS and FNYEAQ.

The chain is built from TRBV21-1 and TRBJ1-6; the table's D gene call, TRBD1, was not cross checked with the DNA. TRBV21-1 is annotated as a pseudogene. CDR3 length: 14 residues. The CDR3 DNA follows: TGTGCCAGCAGCACTGACAGGGTAGGATCACCCCTCCACTTT. This gives the protein CASSTDRVGSPLHF.

CDR3 protein: CASSEFGTYSYEQYF. Written as DNA, the CDR3 is TGTGCCAGCAGTGAATTCGGGACTTACAGTTACGAGCAGTACTTC. This chain links TRBV6-1 with TRBJ2-7; D possibly corresponds to TRBD2 (6 bases). Trimming cost V 2 bases and J 4 bases, with 15 bases left between them. The CDR3 runs to 15 residues. Germline CDR1 is MNHNS and CDR2 is SASEGT.

V is TRBV7-9 and J is TRBJ1-6; 9 positions match TRBD1. Per the germline V gene, CDR1 is SEHNR and CDR2 is FQNEAQ (reference sequence). The CDR3 extends over 17 amino acids. V trimming: 4 bases; J trimming: 6 bases; junction bases outside the gene matches: 10. This CDR3 is CASSSRGPGQGNSPLHF. The CDR3 nucleotides read TGTGCCAGCAGCTCCCGGGGGCCGGGACAGGGTAATTCACCCCTCCACTTT.

The chain uses TRBV7-3 and TRBJ1-1; perhaps TRBD1 as D (5 bases). The CDR3 consists of 15 residues. V gave up 4 bases and J gave up 1 base, with 13 bases separating them. Per the germline V gene, CDR1 is SGHTA and CDR2 is FQGTGA. The CDR3 protein is CASSYLGGRNTEAFF. The CDR3, as DNA: TGTGCCAGCAGCTATCTCGGGGGACGGAACACTGAAGCTTTCTTT.

The CDR3 bases are TGTGCCAGCAGCTTGGGACAGGGGAACACTGAAGCTTTCTTT. Its translation is CASSLGQGNTEAFF. V gene TRBV7-8 combines with J gene TRBJ1-1, with 9 bases matching TRBD1. V gave up 3 bases and J gave up 1 base; unmatched junction bases: 0. The CDR3 extends over 14 amino acids. In germline, CDR1 is SGHVS, CDR2 FQNEAQ.

This clone was detected only a few times. V is TRBV5-1 and J is TRBJ2-1, with TRBD1 identical over 9 bases. V shed 0 bases, J shed 8 bases, and the junction held 9 bases outside the gene matches. The CDR3 runs 16 residues. The germline V gene encodes CDR1 SGHRS and CDR2 YFSETQ. The CDR3 DNA is TGCGCCAGCAGCTTGGATTTCACGGACAGGGGCCATGAGCAGTTCTTC. Protein sequence: CASSLDFTDRGHEQFF.

This rearrangement joins TRBV6-1 to TRBJ2-7, with D possibly being TRBD1 (6 bases). This CDR3 comprises 13 residues. With 7 bases removed from V and 5 bases from J, the gap between germline ends came to 15 bases. Germline CDR1 reads MNHNS; CDR2 reads SASEGT. CDR3: CASKAGAENEQYF. The CDR3 bases are TGTGCCAGCAAGGCAGGGGCGGAAAACGAGCAGTACTTC.

This rearrangement joins TRBV7-2 to TRBJ2-3; the match to TRBD2 covers 14 bases. The CDR3 has 14 amino acids. The V gene's germline CDR1 is SGHTA and CDR2 FQGNSA. V lost 6 bases, J lost 5 bases, and 1 base stayed unmatched. The CDR3 reads CASRGLAGGDTQYF. The CDR3, as DNA: TGTGCCAGCAGAGGACTAGCGGGGGGAGATACGCAGTATTTT. Combining the CDR3 with reference TRBV7-2 and TRBJ2-3 gives the whole variable domain GAGVSQSPSNKVTEKGKDVELRCDPISGHTALYWYRQSLGQGLEFLIYFQGNSAPDKSGLPSDRFSAERTGGSVSTLTIQRTQQEDSAVYLCASRGLAGGDTQYFGPGTRLTVL.

This chain links TRBV2 with TRBJ2-7; D is unclear. Deletions cut 6 bases from V and 7 bases from J, with 16 bases between. The CDR3 extends over 13 amino acids. Germline V lookup: CDR1 SNHLY, CDR2 FYNNEI. DNA of the CDR3: TGTGCCAGCAGGTCCGACTCCCCTCGGGAGCAGTACTTC. Protein product: CASRSDSPREQYF.